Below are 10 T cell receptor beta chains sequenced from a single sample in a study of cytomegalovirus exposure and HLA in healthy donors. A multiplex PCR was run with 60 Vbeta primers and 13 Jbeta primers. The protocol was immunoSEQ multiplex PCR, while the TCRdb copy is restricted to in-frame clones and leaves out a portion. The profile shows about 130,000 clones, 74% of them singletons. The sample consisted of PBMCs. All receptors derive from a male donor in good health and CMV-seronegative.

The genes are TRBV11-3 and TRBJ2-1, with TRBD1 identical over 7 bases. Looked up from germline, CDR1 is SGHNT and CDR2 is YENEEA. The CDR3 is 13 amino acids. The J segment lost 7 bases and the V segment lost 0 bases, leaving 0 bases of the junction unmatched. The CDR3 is CASSLEQGNEQFF. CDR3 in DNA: TGTGCCAGCAGCTTAGAACAGGGGAATGAGCAGTTCTTC.

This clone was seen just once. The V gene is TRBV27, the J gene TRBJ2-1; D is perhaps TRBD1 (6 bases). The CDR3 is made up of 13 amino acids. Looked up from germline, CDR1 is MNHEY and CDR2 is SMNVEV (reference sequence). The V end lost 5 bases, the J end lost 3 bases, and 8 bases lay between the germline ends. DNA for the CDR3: TGTGCCAGCAGTCAGGACAGCTACAATGAGCAGTTCTTC. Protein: CASSQDSYNEQFF.

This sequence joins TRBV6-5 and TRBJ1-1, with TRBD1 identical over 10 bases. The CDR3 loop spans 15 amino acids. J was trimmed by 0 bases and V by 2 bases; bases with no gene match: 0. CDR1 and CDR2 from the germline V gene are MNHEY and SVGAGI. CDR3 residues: CASSYGTGVNTEAFF. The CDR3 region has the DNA TGTGCCAGCAGTTACGGGACAGGGGTGAACACTGAAGCTTTCTTT.

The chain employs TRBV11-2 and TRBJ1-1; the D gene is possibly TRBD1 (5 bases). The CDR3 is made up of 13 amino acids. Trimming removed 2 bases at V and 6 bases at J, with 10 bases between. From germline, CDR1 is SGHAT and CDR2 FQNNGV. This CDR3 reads CASSLKGLAEAFF. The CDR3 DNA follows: TGTGCCAGCAGCTTAAAGGGGTTGGCTGAAGCTTTCTTT.

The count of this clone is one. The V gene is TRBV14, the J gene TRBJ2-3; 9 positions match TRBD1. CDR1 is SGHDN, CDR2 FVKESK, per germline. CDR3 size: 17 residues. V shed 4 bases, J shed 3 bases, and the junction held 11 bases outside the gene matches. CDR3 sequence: CASSLLPGQGQTDTQYF. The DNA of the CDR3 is TGTGCCAGCAGCCTACTACCGGGACAGGGACAAACAGATACGCAGTATTTT. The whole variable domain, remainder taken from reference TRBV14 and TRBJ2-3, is EAGVTQFPSHSVIEKGQTVTLRCDPISGHDNLYWYRRVMGKEIKFLLHFVKESKQDESGMPNNRFLAERTGGTYSTLKVQPAELEDSGVYFCASSLLPGQGQTDTQYFGPGTRLTVL.

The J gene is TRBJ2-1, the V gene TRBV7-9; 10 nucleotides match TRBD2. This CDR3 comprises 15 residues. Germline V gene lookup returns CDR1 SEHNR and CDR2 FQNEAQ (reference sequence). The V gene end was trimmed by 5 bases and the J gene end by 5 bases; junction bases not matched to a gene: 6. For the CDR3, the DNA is TGTGCCAGCAGCCTTGTAGCGGGGGGCCACAATGAGCAGTTCTTC. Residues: CASSLVAGGHNEQFF.

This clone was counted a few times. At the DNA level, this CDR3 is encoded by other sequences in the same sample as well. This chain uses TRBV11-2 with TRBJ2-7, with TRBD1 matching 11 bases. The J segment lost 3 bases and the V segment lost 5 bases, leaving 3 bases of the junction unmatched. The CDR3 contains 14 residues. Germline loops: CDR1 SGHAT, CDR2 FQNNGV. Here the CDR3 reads CASSPGTGGYEQYF. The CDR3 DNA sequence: TGTGCCAGCAGCCCCGGGACAGGGGGCTACGAGCAGTACTTC.

The DNA of the CDR3 is TGTGCCAGCAGCTCCTGGAGCCAAGAGACCCAGTACTTC. Its translation: CASSSWSQETQYF. The chain carries TRBV7-6 and TRBJ2-5, with D hard to call. Trimming took 4 bases from V and 1 from J, leaving 7 bases between them. Germline V CDR1 and CDR2: SGHVS, FNYEAQ. The length of the CDR3 is 13 residues.

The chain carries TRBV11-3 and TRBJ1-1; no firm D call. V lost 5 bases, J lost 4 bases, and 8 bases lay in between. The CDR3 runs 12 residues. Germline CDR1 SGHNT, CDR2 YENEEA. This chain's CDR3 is CASSPSGTEAFF. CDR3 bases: TGTGCCAGCAGCCCCTCAGGCACTGAAGCTTTCTTT.

CDR3 in DNA: TGTGCCAGCACCAACGGGGGGGACACTGAAGCTTTCTTT. Residues: CASTNGGDTEAFF. This sequence joins TRBV11-2 and TRBJ1-1; tentative D call: TRBD1 (5 bases). Germline loops: CDR1 SGHAT, CDR2 FQNNGV. Trimming took 7 bases from V and 3 from J, leaving 12 bases between them. The CDR3 spans 13 residues.